Listed below are T cell receptor beta chains from one sample, sequenced in a study of blood T cell repertoires in COVID-19. Some clones are missing from TCRdb's copy, which holds only in-frame ones; the method was immunoSEQ multiplex PCR. Among approximately 290,000 clones, roughly 84% were seen once, and the ten largest hold about 0.9%. The sample consisted of peripheral blood. These receptors originate from a human donor with COVID-19, enrolled during active disease. The donor label of this sample is uncertain. Both conserved end residues are trimmed from each CDR3.

TRBJ2-5,TRBV5-1,12,ASSLLAGQETQY
TRBJ1-6,TRBV5-1,13,ASSLAGGEDSPLH
TRBJ2-5,TRBV5-1,13,ASSLGQAAQETQY
TRBJ2-2,TRBV27,13,ASSLWRSNTGELF
TRBJ2-1,TRBV18,15,ASSLGIRTIGGDEQF
TRBJ2-7,TRBV5-1,15,ASSLGALDRGTYEQY
TRBJ1-6,TRBV2,13,ASSVTEDSNSPLH
TRBJ1-4,TRBV9,13,ASSRTGTREEKLF
TRBJ1-5,TRBV7-2,15,ASSLGTELYSNQPQH
TRBJ2-7,TRBV6-5,13,ASSYSHGTGDEQY
TRBJ2-3,TRBV2,16,ASSPSGTSGRRTDTQY
TRBJ1-4,TRBV20-1,9,SVGQYEKLF
TRBJ2-1,TRBV24-1,13,ATSPGTGVLDEQF
TRBJ2-2,TRBV9,15,ASSAPFDSRPTGELF
TRBJ2-4,TRBV28,10,ASSPTGVLQY
TRBJ2-2,TRBV10-3,16,AISESSSGRAGTGELF
TRBJ1-6,TRBV18,12,ASSSSGDNSPLH
TRBJ2-7,TRBV3-1/TRBV3-2,14,ASSQGLAGGPWEQY
TRBJ2-1,TRBV7-9,15,ASSPHLAGGYAVEQF
TRBJ2-3,TRBV27,13,ASSPRWGGADTQY
TRBJ2-3,TRBV6-6,16,ASSPQGLAGGGTDTQY
TRBJ1-3,TRBV5-5,12,ASSTLAGGNTIY
TRBJ2-7,TRBV21-1,9,ASSTAYEQY
TRBJ1-1,TRBV5-1,13,ASSLGAVFLSEAF
TRBJ2-1,TRBV24-1,15,ATSDDRGRDGIDEQF
TRBJ2-5,TRBV6-5,12,ASSYGTGQETQY
TRBJ2-7,TRBV30,12,AWSVGEAAYEQY
TRBJ1-3,TRBV5-1,14,ASSLPDSTSGNTIY
TRBJ2-3,TRBV16,12,ASSKASSTDTQY
TRBJ1-1,TRBV27,10,ASGLGSTEAF
TRBJ2-3,TRBV29-1,11,SVEETGADTQY
TRBJ2-7,TRBV30,11,AVGGREFYEQY
TRBJ2-7,TRBV5-4,13,ASSLGLQGSYEQY
TRBJ2-1,TRBV18,16,ASSPRLAGVGSYNEQF
TRBJ2-1,TRBV3-1/TRBV3-2,14,ASSHPRGSNGNEQF
TRBJ2-7,TRBV28,10,ASNQYRDEQY
TRBJ2-1,TRBV29-1,12,SVSGTGVYNEQF
TRBJ2-7,TRBV7-7,13,ASSQDPGSGGEQY
TRBJ2-3,TRBV7-8,14,ASSLGRGQSTDTQY
TRBJ1-5,TRBV25-1,13,ASSSGLLSNQPQH
TRBJ1-1,TRBV28,13,ASSLFGGGYTEAF
TRBJ2-7,TRBV6-5,13,ASSLGLAGVPEQY
TRBJ1-3,TRBV5-1,14,ASSPRQGTSGNTIY
TRBJ1-1,TRBV5-1,12,ASSLRAVNTEAF
TRBJ1-2,TRBV4-1,13,ASSQGAEQSDGYT
TRBJ1-1,TRBV5-1,13,ASSLRTGSNTEAF
TRBJ2-2,TRBV9,11,ASSPRLTGELF
TRBJ1-1,TRBV19,12,ASTPGQTNTEAF
TRBJ2-7,TRBV11-2,13,ASSLGLAASYEQY
TRBJ1-1,TRBV28,12,ASGDRALNTEAF
TRBJ2-2,TRBV30,13,AWSRGATNTGELF